This TCR beta chain was sequenced in a study of blood T cell repertoires in COVID-19. Study-level background: T cells, B-cell-depleted T cells, or PBMCs supplied cDNA or gDNA.

The V end lost 0 bases, the J end lost 5 bases, and 10 bases lay between the germline ends. This CDR3 is built from 15 residues. Germline V lookup: CDR1 SGHVS, CDR2 FQNEAQ. The method was immunoSEQ multiplex PCR; TCRdb's version includes in-frame clones alone and lacks a portion of them. The sample includes some 200,000 clones, 70% to 90% of them seen just once. The chain has TRBV7-8 and TRBJ1-4; the D is unclear. The sequenced material came from peripheral blood. The TCR sequence derives from an elderly woman in a cohort sampled during active or convalescent COVID-19. CDR3 amino acids: CASSLARGENEKLFF. Here the CDR3 DNA reads TGTGCCAGCAGCTTAGCGCGGGGAGAGAATGAAAAACTGTTTTTT.